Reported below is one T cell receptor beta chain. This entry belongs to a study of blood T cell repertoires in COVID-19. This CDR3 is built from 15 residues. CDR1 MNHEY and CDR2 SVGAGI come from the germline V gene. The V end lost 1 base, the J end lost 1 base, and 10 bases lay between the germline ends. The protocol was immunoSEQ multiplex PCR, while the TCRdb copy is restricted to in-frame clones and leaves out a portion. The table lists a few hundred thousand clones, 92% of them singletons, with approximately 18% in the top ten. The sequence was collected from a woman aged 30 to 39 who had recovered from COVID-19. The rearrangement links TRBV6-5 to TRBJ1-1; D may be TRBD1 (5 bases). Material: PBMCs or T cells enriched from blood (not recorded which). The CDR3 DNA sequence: TGTGCCAGCAGTTACTTTTCGGGGGAGAACACTGAAGCTTTCTTT. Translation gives CASSYFSGENTEAFF.